This T cell receptor beta chain derives from a study of CD8+ T cells in alopecia areata. Study results and caveats: Higher clonality was seen in lesional scalp than in normal scalp, especially in alopecia totalis/universalis. Normal-skin resident alphabeta T cells also appear among scalp sample sequences.

TCR sequencing used cDNA made by reverse transcription of extracted RNA. Here immunoSEQ multiplex PCR was the method, and the copy in TCRdb shows in-frame clones only, minus some. The sample consists of about 10,000 clones, approximately 58% of them appearing once. V was clipped by 4 bases and J by 5 bases, with 11 bases between them. Looked up from germline, CDR1 is LNHDA and CDR2 is SQIVND (reference sequence). The CDR3 has 13 residues. Alopecia areata patients provided lesional scalp punch biopsies and peripheral blood. As to this clone: The antigen remains undetermined.

Material: skin, obtained at week 0. The receptor comes from a human donor with alopecia areata. V and J are TRBV19 and TRBJ2-5; either TRBD1 or TRBD2 may supply D (5 bases each). This chain's CDR3 is CASSTGARETQYF. In DNA, the CDR3 is TGTGCCAGTAGTACCGGGGCCCGGGAGACCCAGTACTTC. The complete variable domain, with remaining parts taken from reference TRBV19 and TRBJ2-5, reads DGGITQSPKYLFRKEGQNVTLSCEQNLNHDAMYWYRQDPGQGLRLIYYSQIVNDFQKGDIAEGYSVSREKKESFPLTVTSAQKNPTAFYLCASSTGARETQYFGPGTRLLVL.